This T cell receptor beta chain is from a study of cytomegalovirus exposure and HLA in healthy donors. 13 Jbeta primers and 60 Vbeta primers were used for the PCR. The authors' processing: In a later analysis, about 12 million of 75 million to 85 million unique beta chains occurred in at least two donors. Here immunoSEQ multiplex PCR was the method, and the copy in TCRdb shows in-frame clones only, minus some. That table furnishes V, J and clone size, whereas the DNA furnished D and trimming. This table holds some 90,000 clones, roughly 79% found once. As for the donors, each was a healthy bone marrow donor. The CDR3 has 13 residues. Per the germline V gene, CDR1 is SGHNT and CDR2 is YENEEA. Trimming took 3 bases from V and 5 from J, leaving 8 bases between them.

The chain uses TRBV11-3 and TRBJ2-1; no reliable D call. The sequencing sample was made of PBMCs. The TCR was taken from a woman aged 65 to 85 in good health and CMV-seropositive. The CDR3 here is CASSFGKNNEQFF. The CDR3 DNA is TGTGCCAGCAGCTTTGGCAAGAACAATGAGCAGTTCTTC.